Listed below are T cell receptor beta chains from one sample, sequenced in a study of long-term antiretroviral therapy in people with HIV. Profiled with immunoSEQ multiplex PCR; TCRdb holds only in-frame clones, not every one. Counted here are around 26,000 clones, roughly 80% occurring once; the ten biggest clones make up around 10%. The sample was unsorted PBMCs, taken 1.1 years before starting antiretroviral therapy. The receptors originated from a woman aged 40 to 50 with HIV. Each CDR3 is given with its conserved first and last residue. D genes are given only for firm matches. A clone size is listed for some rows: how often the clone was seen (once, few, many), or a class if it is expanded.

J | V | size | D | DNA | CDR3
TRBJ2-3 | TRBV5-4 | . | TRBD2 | TGTGCCAGCAGCCCACCTCCCGGGACTACCCACACAGATACGCAGTATTTT | CASSPPPGTTHTDTQYF
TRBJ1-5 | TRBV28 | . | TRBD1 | TGTGCCAGCAGTGCCCTACAGGGGAGTGGCAATCAGCCCCAGCATTTT | CASSALQGSGNQPQHF
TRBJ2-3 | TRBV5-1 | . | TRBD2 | TGCGCCAGCAGCTTGACACTAGCGGGGGCCACAGATACGCAGTATTTT | CASSLTLAGATDTQYF
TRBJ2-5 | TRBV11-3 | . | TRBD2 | TGTGCCAGCAGCCCTCCAAGCGGGGGGGCGGTGGAGACCCAGTACTTC | CASSPPSGGAVETQYF
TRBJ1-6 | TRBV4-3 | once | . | TGCGCCAGCAGCCCCCGTTTGGGTTTAGGGGATAATTCACCCCTCCACTTT | CASSPRLGLGDNSPLHF
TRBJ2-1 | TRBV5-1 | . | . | TGCGCCAGCAGCTTGTTCAACGGAGGGCAGTTCTTC | CASSLFNGGQFF
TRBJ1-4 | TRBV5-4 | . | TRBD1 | TGTGCCAGCAGCTACCGGGACAGGGGATCAGGGGAAAAACTGTTTTTT | CASSYRDRGSGEKLFF
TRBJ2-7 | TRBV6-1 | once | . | TGTGCCAGCAGTGCTTTGTGGTCCGAGCAGTACTTC | CASSALWSEQYF
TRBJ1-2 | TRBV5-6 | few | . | TGTGCCAGCAGCTTGGCGGACTTGAGAGGCTACACCTTC | CASSLADLRGYTF
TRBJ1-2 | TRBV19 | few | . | TGTGCCTTTTGTAATGGCTACACCTTC | CAFCNGYTF
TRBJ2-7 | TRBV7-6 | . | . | TGTGCCAGCAGCTTAGATTCGGGGGAGAAAGACCTCGAGTCCTACGAGCAGTACTTC | CASSLDSGEKDLESYEQYF
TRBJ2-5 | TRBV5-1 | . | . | TGCGCCAGCAGCTCGGGACTGCTAGGAATCCGTGAGACCCAGTACTTC | CASSSGLLGIRETQYF
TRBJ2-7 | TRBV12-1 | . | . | TGTGCCAGCAGCTTTCCCGAGCAGTACTTC | CASSFPEQYF
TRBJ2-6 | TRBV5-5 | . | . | TGTGCCAGCAGCGCAACCCAAGCTGGGGCCAACGTCCTGACTTTC | CASSATQAGANVLTF
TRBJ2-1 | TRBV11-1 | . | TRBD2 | TGTGCCAGCAGCTCCTATAGCGGGAGGGCCTCTGATGAGCAGTTCTTC | CASSSYSGRASDEQFF
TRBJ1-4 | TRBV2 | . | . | TGTGCCAGCAGGAGTGGGGGTGAAAAACTGTTTTTT | CASRSGGEKLFF
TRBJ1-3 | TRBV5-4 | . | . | TGTGCCAGCAGCCCTGGGGGAAGCTCTGGAAACACCATATATTTT | CASSPGGSSGNTIYF
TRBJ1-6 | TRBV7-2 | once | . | TGTGCCAGCAGCTTATTCCAGGCGGATTCACCCCTCCACTTT | CASSLFQADSPLHF
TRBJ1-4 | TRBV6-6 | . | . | TGTGCCAGCAGTTACTCAGGGGATGAAAAACTGTTTTTT | CASSYSGDEKLFF
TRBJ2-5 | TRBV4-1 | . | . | TGCGCCAGCAGCCAGGGACTTCGGACAGAAGAGACCCAGTACTTC | CASSQGLRTEETQYF
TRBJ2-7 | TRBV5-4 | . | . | TGTGCCAGCAGCTCGGCCGGGACGAGGAGGTCCTACGAGCAGTACTTC | CASSSAGTRRSYEQYF
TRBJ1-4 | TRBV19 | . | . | TGTGCCAGTAGTATAAGACAGGCCACTAATGAAAAACTGTTTTTT | CASSIRQATNEKLFF
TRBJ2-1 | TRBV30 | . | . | TGTGCCTGGAGTGTAGAAAGTGGCAATGAGCAGTTCTTC | CAWSVESGNEQFF
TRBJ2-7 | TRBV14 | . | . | TGTGCCAGCAGCCAAGAAGTCGAGCAGTACTTC | CASSQEVEQYF
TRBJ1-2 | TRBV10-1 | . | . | TGCGCCAGCAGTGGAGGGGGAAGCGGAGATGGCTACACCTTC | CASSGGGSGDGYTF
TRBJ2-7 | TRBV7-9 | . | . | TGTGCCAGCAGCCATACTGATTCCTACGAGCAGTACTTC | CASSHTDSYEQYF
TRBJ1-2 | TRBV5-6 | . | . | TGTGCCAGCAGCGGGCAGATCTATGGCTACACCTTC | CASSGQIYGYTF
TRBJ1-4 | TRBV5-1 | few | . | TGCGCCAGCAGCTTGACGGGCTCTACCGCAACTAATGAAAAACTGTTTTTT | CASSLTGSTATNEKLFF
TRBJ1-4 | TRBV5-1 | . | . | TGCGCCAGCAGCTCGGTACAGGGAGGGACAAAACTGTTTTTT | CASSSVQGGTKLFF
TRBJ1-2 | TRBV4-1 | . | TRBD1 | TGCGCCAGCAGCCTGCAGGGGGGAGCTAACTATGGCTACACCTTC | CASSLQGGANYGYTF
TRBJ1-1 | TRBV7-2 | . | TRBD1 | TGTGCCAGCAGCCGGGACAGTTTGAACACTGAAGCTTTCTTT | CASSRDSLNTEAFF
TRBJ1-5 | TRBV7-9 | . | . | TGTGCCAGCAGCTTAGGAAATCAGCCCCAGCATTTT | CASSLGNQPQHF
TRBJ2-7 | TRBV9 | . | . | TGTGCCAGCAGCGTAGACGAATCGAAGGGTCGCGAGCAGTACTTC | CASSVDESKGREQYF
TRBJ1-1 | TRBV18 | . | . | TGTGCCAGCTCACCAGGGACACCGAACACTGAAGCTTTCTTT | CASSPGTPNTEAFF
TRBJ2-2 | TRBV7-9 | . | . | TGTGCCAGCAGCTCGGGCTGGGAGCGTTTCGGCACCGGGGAGCTGTTTTTT | CASSSGWERFGTGELFF
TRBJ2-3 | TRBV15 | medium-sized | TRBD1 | TGTGCCACCAGCAGAGTTGGGACAGGGAAAGATACGCAGTATTTT | CATSRVGTGKDTQYF
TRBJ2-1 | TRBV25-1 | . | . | TGTGCCAGCAGTGATCAAGGGACACTCACCTACAATGAGCAGTTCTTC | CASSDQGTLTYNEQFF
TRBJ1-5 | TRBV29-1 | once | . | TGCAGCGTTGAAGGTCCCGGGGATCAGCCCCAGCATTTT | CSVEGPGDQPQHF
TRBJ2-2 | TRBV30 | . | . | TGTGCCTGGAGTGTCCAGACCGGGGAGCTGTTTTTT | CAWSVQTGELFF
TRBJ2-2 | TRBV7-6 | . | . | TGTGCCAGCAGCGGGGGGGCGTACACCGGGGAGCTGTTTTTT | CASSGGAYTGELFF
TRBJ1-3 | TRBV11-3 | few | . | TGTGCCAGCAGGGGGGACTCTGGAAACACCATATATTTT | CASRGDSGNTIYF
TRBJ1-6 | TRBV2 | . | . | TGTGCCAGCAGTGAAGACCGGCTCTCATCCTATAATTCACCCCTCCACTTT | CASSEDRLSSYNSPLHF
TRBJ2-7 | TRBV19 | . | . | TGTGCCAGTAGTATCGCGACGACTTTCGAGCAGTACTTC | CASSIATTFEQYF
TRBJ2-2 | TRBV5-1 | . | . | TGCGCCAGCAGCTTGGCGAGGGCGAACACCGGGGAGCTGTTTTTT | CASSLARANTGELFF
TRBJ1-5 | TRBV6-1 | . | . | TGTGCCAGCAGTGAACGGGGGGCCAGCAATCAGCCCCAGCATTTT | CASSERGASNQPQHF
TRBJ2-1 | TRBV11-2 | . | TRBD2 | TGTGCCAGCAGCTCTGGACTAGCGGCACACAATGAGCAGTTCTTC | CASSSGLAAHNEQFF
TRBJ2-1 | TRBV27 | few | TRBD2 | TGTGCCAGCAGTTTCGGGACTAGCGGCTACAATGAGCAGTTCTTC | CASSFGTSGYNEQFF
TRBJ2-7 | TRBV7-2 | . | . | TGTGCCAGCAGCTCCCGGGATGCTTACGAGCAGTACTTC | CASSSRDAYEQYF
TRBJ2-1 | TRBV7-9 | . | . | TGTGCCAGCAGCTCGGGACTCCCTGTCGATGAGCAGTTCTTC | CASSSGLPVDEQFF
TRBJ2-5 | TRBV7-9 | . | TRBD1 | TGTGCCAGCAGCTCCGCAGGGGGAAGTGAAGAGACCCAGTACTTC | CASSSAGGSEETQYF
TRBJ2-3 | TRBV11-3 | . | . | TGTGCCAGCAGCTTGACCGGTAGCACAGATACGCAGTATTTT | CASSLTGSTDTQYF
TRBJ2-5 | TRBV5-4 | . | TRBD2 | TGTGCCAGCAGCTTGATCCTAGCGGGAGACGAGACCCAGTACTTC | CASSLILAGDETQYF
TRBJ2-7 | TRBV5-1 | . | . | TGCGCCAGCAGCTTGGACGGGGGGCGGGCTTACGAGCAGTACTTC | CASSLDGGRAYEQYF
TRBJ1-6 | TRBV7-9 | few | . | TGTGCCAGCAGCCAGTCCCTCTGGAATTCACCCCTCCACTTT | CASSQSLWNSPLHF
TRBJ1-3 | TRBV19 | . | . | TGTGCCAGTAGGCGGGCGTTTACTGGAAACACCATATATTTT | CASRRAFTGNTIYF
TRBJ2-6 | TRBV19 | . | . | TGTGCCAGTAGTATGCTGGGGGCGTTTACTGGGGCCAACGTCCTGACTTTC | CASSMLGAFTGANVLTF
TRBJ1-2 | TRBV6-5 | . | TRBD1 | TGTGCCAGCAGTTACTTCCGACAGGGCTATGGCTACACCTTC | CASSYFRQGYGYTF